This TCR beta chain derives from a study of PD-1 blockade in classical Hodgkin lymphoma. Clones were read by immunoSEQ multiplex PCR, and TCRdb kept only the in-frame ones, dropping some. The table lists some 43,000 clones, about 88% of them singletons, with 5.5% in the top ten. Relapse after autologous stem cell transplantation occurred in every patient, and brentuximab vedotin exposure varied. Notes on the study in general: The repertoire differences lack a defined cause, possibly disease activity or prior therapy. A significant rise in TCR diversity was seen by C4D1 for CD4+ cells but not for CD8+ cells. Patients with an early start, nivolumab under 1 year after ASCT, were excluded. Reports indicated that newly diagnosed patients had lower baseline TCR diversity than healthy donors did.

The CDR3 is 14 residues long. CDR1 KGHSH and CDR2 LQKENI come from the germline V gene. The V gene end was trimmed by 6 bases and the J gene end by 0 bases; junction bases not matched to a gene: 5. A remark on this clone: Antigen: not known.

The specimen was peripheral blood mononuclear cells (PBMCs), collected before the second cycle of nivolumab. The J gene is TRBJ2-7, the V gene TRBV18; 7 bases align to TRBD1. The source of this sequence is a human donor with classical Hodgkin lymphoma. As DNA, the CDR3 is TGTGCCAGCTCTCCAGACAGGGCCTCCTACGAGCAGTACTTC. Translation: CASSPDRASYEQYF.